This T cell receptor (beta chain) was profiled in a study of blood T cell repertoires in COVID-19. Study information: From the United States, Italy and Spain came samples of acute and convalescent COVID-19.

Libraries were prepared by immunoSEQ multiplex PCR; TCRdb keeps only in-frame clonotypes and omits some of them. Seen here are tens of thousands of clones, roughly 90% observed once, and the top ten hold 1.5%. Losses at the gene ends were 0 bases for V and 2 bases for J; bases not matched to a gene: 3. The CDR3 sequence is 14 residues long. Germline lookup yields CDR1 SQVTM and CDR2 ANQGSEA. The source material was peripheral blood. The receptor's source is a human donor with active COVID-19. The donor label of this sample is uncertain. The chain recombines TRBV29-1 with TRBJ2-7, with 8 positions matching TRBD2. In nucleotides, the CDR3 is TGCAGCGTTGAAGATCAGCGGGGGACCTACGAGCAGTACTTC. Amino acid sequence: CSVEDQRGTYEQYF.